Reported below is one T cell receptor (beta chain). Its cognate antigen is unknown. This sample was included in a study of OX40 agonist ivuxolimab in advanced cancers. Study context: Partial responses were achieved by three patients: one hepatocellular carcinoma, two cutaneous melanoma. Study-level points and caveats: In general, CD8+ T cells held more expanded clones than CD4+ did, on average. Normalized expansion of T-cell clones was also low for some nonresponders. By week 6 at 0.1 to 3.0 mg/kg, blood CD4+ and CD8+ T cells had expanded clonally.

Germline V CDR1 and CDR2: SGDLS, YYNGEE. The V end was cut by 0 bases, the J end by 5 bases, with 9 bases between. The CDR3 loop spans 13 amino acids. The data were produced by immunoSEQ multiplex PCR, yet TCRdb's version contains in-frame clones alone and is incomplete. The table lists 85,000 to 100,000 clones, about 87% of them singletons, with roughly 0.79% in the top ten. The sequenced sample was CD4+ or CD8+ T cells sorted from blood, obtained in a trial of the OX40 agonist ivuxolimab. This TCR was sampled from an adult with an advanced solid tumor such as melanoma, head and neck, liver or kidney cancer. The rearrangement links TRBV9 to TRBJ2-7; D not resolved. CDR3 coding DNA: TGTGCCAGCAGCGTAGGGAATCGAGACGAGCAGTACTTC. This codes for CASSVGNRDEQYF.